Listed below are T cell receptor beta chains from one sample, sequenced in a study of blood T cells in healthy people across ages. Using its own MiXCR run on the 5' RACE reads, TCRdb lists one record per CDR3 protein. This sample has 600,000 to 900,000 distinct CDR3 sequences, with around 25% found just once. The same sample was also studied in work on T cells of mothers and their children.

Sequenced sample: blood. These TCRs come from a boy aged 10-17 years in good health. Both conserved end residues are part of each CDR3. The order of the fields is CDR3 protein, CDR3 DNA, D gene, clone size, J gene, V gene, CDR3 length. A D gene is named only where the DNA matches it firmly. Clone size is stated in some rows and not others, as once, few, many or a class when expanded.

CASSFRALDLRTQHF,TGTGCCAGCAGCTTCCGGGCGCTCGACCTAAGGACCCAGCACTTC,NA,few,TRBJ2-1,TRBV5-6,15
CASSLGGQGRYEQYF,TGTGCCAGCAGCCTGGGGGGACAGGGTCGCTACGAGCAGTACTTC,TRBD1,NA,TRBJ2-7,TRBV28,15
CASSSGGLLGEETQYF,TGTGCCAGCAGCTCAGGGGGGCTATTGGGGGAAGAGACCCAGTACTTC,NA,NA,TRBJ2-5,TRBV7-3,16
CASSVASGLAGGPETQYF,TGTGCCAGCAGCGTAGCCTCTGGACTAGCGGGGGGGCCCGAGACCCAGTACTTC,TRBD2,NA,TRBJ2-5,TRBV9,18
CASNREDQPQHF,TGTGCCAGCAATAGGGAGGATCAGCCCCAGCATTTT,NA,few,TRBJ1-5,TRBV12-3/TRBV12-4,12
CASSITVPNTGELFF,TGTGCCAGCAGTATAACAGTACCGAACACCGGGGAGCTGTTTTTT,NA,NA,TRBJ2-2,TRBV2,15
CASSVGSTATDTQYF,TGTGCCAGCAGCGTAGGTTCGACAGCCACAGATACGCAGTATTTT,NA,NA,TRBJ2-3,TRBV9,15
CAISGRQNTEAFF,TGTGCCATCAGTGGTCGGCAGAACACTGAAGCTTTCTTT,NA,few,TRBJ1-1,TRBV10-3,13
CASSLSGSGSYEQYF,TGCGCCAGCAGTTTATCGGGATCCGGGTCCTACGAGCAGTACTTC,NA,NA,TRBJ2-7,TRBV4-1,15
CASRRESYNEQFF,TGTGCCAGCCGCCGGGAGTCCTACAATGAGCAGTTCTTC,NA,NA,TRBJ2-1,TRBV12-3/TRBV12-4,13
CASSKGLAGGYNEQFF,TGCGCCAGCAGCAAGGGACTAGCGGGGGGTTACAATGAGCAGTTCTTC,TRBD2,few,TRBJ2-1,TRBV5-1,16
CASSPGQGHNEQFF,TGCGCCAGCAGCCCGGGACAGGGTCACAATGAGCAGTTCTTC,TRBD1,NA,TRBJ2-1,TRBV5-1,14
CAGSPQVFTGANVLTF,TGTGCCGGCAGCCCCCAGGTGTTTACTGGGGCCAACGTCCTGACTTTC,NA,few,TRBJ2-6,TRBV5-6,16
CASGPDGTGQTQYF,TGTGCTAGTGGACCGGACGGGACAGGTCAGACCCAGTACTTC,TRBD1,once,TRBJ2-5,TRBV12-5,14
CASSQGGDIQYF,TGTGCCAGCAGCCAAGGGGGAGACATTCAGTACTTC,NA,few,TRBJ2-4,TRBV3-1,12
CASSPSPRDTEAFF,TGTGCCAGCTCACCATCCCCGCGGGACACTGAAGCTTTCTTT,NA,few,TRBJ1-1,TRBV18,14
CASSPTGHGYTF,TGTGCCAGCAGTCCGACAGGACATGGCTACACCTTC,NA,few,TRBJ1-2,TRBV6-5,12
CASSPEGTGPYEQYF,TGTGCCAGCAGTCCTGAAGGAACAGGTCCTTACGAGCAGTACTTC,NA,few,TRBJ2-7,TRBV25-1,15
CASSPTGVGANVLTF,TGTGCCAGCTCACCGACGGGGGTTGGGGCCAACGTCCTGACTTTC,NA,NA,TRBJ2-6,TRBV18,15
CASTPVRSRPQRETQYF,TGTGCCAGCACTCCCGTGCGATCCCGCCCTCAAAGAGAGACCCAGTACTTC,NA,few,TRBJ2-5,TRBV28,17